What follows are 18 T cell receptor beta chains derived from one specimen sequenced in a study of blood T cell repertoires in COVID-19. The table came from immunoSEQ multiplex PCR; TCRdb's copy has only in-frame clones and leaves some out. The table has roughly 20,000 clones, roughly nine tenths seen once; the top ten hold about 25%. Sequenced: peripheral blood. The receptors stem from a human donor with active COVID-19. The donor label of this sample is uncertain.

The rearrangement links TRBV18 to TRBJ1-2; D ambiguous. The germline V and J ends were trimmed by 4 bases and 4 bases, with 13 bases remaining between them. This CDR3 has 14 residues. Per germline, CDR1 KGHSH and CDR2 LQKENI. CDR3 DNA: TGTGCCAGCTCACGGCCGCCCGAAAGCTATGGCTACACCTTC. As protein: CASSRPPESYGYTF. Drawing the rest from reference TRBV18 and TRBJ1-2, the complete variable domain is NAGVMQNPRHLVRRRGQEARLRCSPMKGHSHVYWYRQLPEEGLKFMVYLQKENIIDESGMPKERFSAEFPKEGPSILRIQQVVRGDSAAYFCASSRPPESYGYTFGSGTRLTVV.

This clone was observed once. The chain links TRBV10-3 to TRBJ1-5; D remains unclear. CDR1 ENHRY and CDR2 SYGVKD come from the germline V gene. Trimming removed 3 bases at V and 3 bases at J, with 12 bases between. The CDR3 is 15 amino acids. The CDR3 spells CAISEGFGINQPQHF. DNA of the CDR3: TGTGCCATCAGTGAAGGGTTCGGGATCAATCAGCCCCAGCATTTT.

The CDR3: CASQPQGLAGITDTQYF. The CDR3 DNA is TGTGCCAGCCAACCACAGGGACTAGCGGGGATCACAGATACGCAGTATTTT. This chain connects TRBV19 to TRBJ2-3, with TRBD2 matching over 13 bases. There are 17 residues in the CDR3. Germline V lookup: CDR1 LNHDA, CDR2 SQIVND (reference sequence). V lost 9 bases to trimming and J lost 2 bases; unmatched junction nucleotides: 11.

This clone was seen a single time. V usage is TRBV2 and J usage is TRBJ1-2; D might be TRBD1 (6 bases). This CDR3 has 14 amino acids. Trimming pared 3 bases from V and 7 bases from J, leaving 15 bases between. Per germline, CDR1 SNHLY and CDR2 FYNNEI. This CDR3 is CASSDPQGQGGYTF. CDR3 bases: TGTGCCAGCAGTGATCCGCAGGGGCAGGGTGGCTACACCTTC. The full variable domain, in which reference TRBV2 and TRBJ1-2 provide the parts outside the CDR3, is EPEVTQTPSHQVTQMGQEVILRCVPISNHLYFYWYRQILGQKVEFLVSFYNNEISEKSEIFDDQFSVERPDGSNFTLKIRSTKLEDSAMYFCASSDPQGQGGYTFGSGTRLTVV.

Here the CDR3 reads CASSASLALQETQYF. CDR3 DNA sequence: TGTGCCAGCAGCGCGTCCTTGGCTCTCCAAGAGACCCAGTACTTC. This chain links TRBV9 with TRBJ2-5; D unresolved. V was shortened by 3 bases and J by 1 base, with 13 bases between the two germline ends. Germline V gives CDR1 SGDLS, CDR2 YYNGEE. The CDR3 has 15 residues.

This clone was recorded once. The chain links TRBV10-1 to TRBJ2-7, with 11 nucleotides matching TRBD2. The trim removed 0 bases at V and 0 bases at J, leaving 13 bases unmatched. Germline CDR1 WNHNN, CDR2 SYGVQD (reference sequence). This CDR3 is 20 amino acids long. Here the CDR3 reads CASSESRASGRPRSSYEQYF. The CDR3 coding sequence is TGCGCCAGCAGTGAGTCAAGGGCTAGCGGGAGGCCCAGGAGCTCCTACGAGCAGTACTTC.

The chain is built from TRBV25-1 and TRBJ1-2; the D gene is possibly TRBD1 (5 bases). This CDR3 contains 13 residues. V lost 5 bases, J lost 6 bases, and 13 bases lay in between. From germline, CDR1 is MGHDK and CDR2 SYGVNS. The CDR3 DNA follows: TGTGCCAGCAGTCCCCGGTGGGGGGATGGCTACACCTTC. It specifies CASSPRWGDGYTF.

The rearrangement joins TRBV18 to TRBJ2-2; 9 bases are a match to TRBD2. Trimming cost V 0 bases and J 5 bases; bases outside gene matches: 4. The germline V gene has CDR1 KGHSH and CDR2 LQKENI. The CDR3 is 16 amino acids. As DNA, the CDR3 is TGTGCCAGCTCACCACCGGCGGGAGGGAAAACCGGGGAGCTGTTTTTT. Amino acid sequence: CASSPPAGGKTGELFF.

The chain has TRBV11-3 and TRBJ1-2; D perhaps matches TRBD1 (5 bases). Trimming cost V 4 bases and J 8 bases, with 14 bases left between them. From germline, CDR1 is SGHNT and CDR2 YENEEA. The CDR3 extends over 13 amino acids. The CDR3 bases are TGTGCCAGCAGCTCAGGAGGGACGGGGGGCTACACCTTC. It is translated as CASSSGGTGGYTF.

The chain recombines TRBV13 with TRBJ1-1; D uncertain. Germline V gives CDR1 PRHDT, CDR2 FYEKMQ (reference sequence). V was pared by 5 bases and J by 1 base, with 14 bases between. This CDR3 spans 15 amino acids. CDR3 coding DNA: TGTGCCAGCAGCCCCGCGGTCCTGGGGAACACTGAAGCTTTCTTT. Protein: CASSPAVLGNTEAFF.

For the CDR3, the DNA is TGTGCCAGCTCACCCCAGACAGGGGGTCACACTGAAGCTTTCTTT. Translating it yields CASSPQTGGHTEAFF. The chain couples TRBV18 to TRBJ1-1, with TRBD1 matching 9 bases. J lost 3 bases, V lost 3 bases, and 5 bases had no gene match. Germline V gene data show CDR1 as KGHSH and CDR2 as LQKENI. The CDR3 is 15 amino acids. Filled out from reference TRBV18 and TRBJ1-1, the complete variable domain reads NAGVMQNPRHLVRRRGQEARLRCSPMKGHSHVYWYRQLPEEGLKFMVYLQKENIIDESGMPKERFSAEFPKEGPSILRIQQVVRGDSAAYFCASSPQTGGHTEAFFGQGTRLTVV.

This clone occurred a few times. The chain carries TRBV3-1 (or the pseudogene TRBV3-2) and TRBJ1-2; 10 nucleotides agree with TRBD1. Germline V CDR1 and CDR2: LGHDT, YNNKEL (reference sequence). V lost 4 bases and J lost 8; bases outside the gene matches: 7. The CDR3 is 14 amino acids. The CDR3 bases are TGTGCCAGCAGCCCGACAGGGGGCCGAGGGGGCTACACCTTC. Residues: CASSPTGGRGGYTF.

By its share, this clone is medium-sized. The DNA for the CDR3 is TGTGCCACCAGCTGGGGGGACGTCTACACCTTC. Protein sequence: CATSWGDVYTF. The chain recombines TRBV15 with TRBJ1-2, with a tentative D call TRBD1 (5 bases). Germline loops: CDR1 LNHNV, CDR2 YYDKDF (reference sequence). V was clipped by 5 bases and J by 10 bases, with 11 bases between them. The CDR3 consists of 11 residues. Full variable domain (outside the CDR3, taken from reference TRBV15 and TRBJ1-2): DAMVIQNPRYQVTQFGKPVTLSCSQTLNHNVMYWYQQKSSQAPKLLFHYYDKDFNNEADTPDNFQSRRPNTSFCFLDIRSPGLGDTAMYLCATSWGDVYTFGSGTRLTVV.

This clone is labeled as medium-sized. The rearrangement links TRBV4-2 to TRBJ1-2; TRBD1 matches at 7 bases. CDR3 length: 16 residues. Germline-derived CDR1 and CDR2 are LGHNA and YNFKEQ. Germline trimming cut 1 base from V and 8 bases from J; bases unmatched to any gene: 13. The CDR3 region has the DNA TGTGCCAGCAGCCAAGCCTCCTCTACAGGGGTGTACGGCTACACCTTC. Translating gives CASSQASSTGVYGYTF.

The genes are TRBV11-3 and TRBJ2-6; 7 bases align to TRBD1. The CDR3 contains 17 residues. From germline, CDR1 is SGHNT and CDR2 YENEEA. J gave up 0 bases and V 5 bases, and 7 bases lay outside the gene matches. CDR3 nucleotide sequence: TGTGCCAGCAGCGCACCGGGACAGCTCTCTGGGGCCAACGTCCTGACTTTC. It encodes CASSAPGQLSGANVLTF.

This clone was recorded only once. This CDR3 reads CASSETGFGYTF. DNA for the CDR3: TGTGCCAGCAGCGAGACAGGGTTTGGCTACACCTTC. The chain is built from TRBV7-9 and TRBJ1-2; 7 bases line up with TRBD1. Trimming removed 5 bases from V and 7 bases from J; junction bases left unmatched: 4. Per germline, CDR1 SEHNR and CDR2 FQNEAQ (reference sequence). This CDR3 contains 12 residues.

This chain connects TRBV5-1 to TRBJ2-1; D possibly corresponds to TRBD1 (6 bases). The V and J ends lost 4 bases and 8 bases respectively, with 13 bases between them. This CDR3 contains 13 residues. Germline CDR1 SGHRS, CDR2 YFSETQ. In DNA form, the CDR3 reads TGCGCCAGCAGCCGAAACAGGGCCGATGAGCAGTTCTTC. It yields the protein CASSRNRADEQFF.

The chain carries TRBV27 and TRBJ2-1; perhaps TRBD2 as D (5 bases). This CDR3 has 13 amino acids. Germline CDR1 is MNHEY and CDR2 is SMNVEV (reference sequence). Trimming left V 3 bases short and J 4 bases short, with 7 bases between. CDR3 sequence (DNA): TGTGCCAGCAGTTTTGGGAGTTACAATGAGCAGTTCTTC. Residues: CASSFGSYNEQFF.